This T cell receptor (beta chain) emerged from a study of blood T cells in healthy people across ages. Concerning this clonotype itself: Its target is unknown.

Healthy Caucasian individuals from Russia aged roughly 6 to 100 were enrolled as donors. Isolation recovered at least 6.5 million PBMCs from every sample. The CDR3 is made up of 14 amino acids. Germline lookup yields CDR1 SGHNT and CDR2 YYREEE (reference sequence). The J segment lost 3 bases and the V segment lost 4 bases, leaving 5 bases of the junction unmatched. Sample-barcoded 5' priming and a J-beta primer mix drove a second PCR of 7 to 11 cycles. Via MiXCR, TCRdb re-called the 5' RACE reads, giving one row per CDR3 protein. The sample records just over 800,000 distinct CDR3 sequences, around 62% being singletons. General study results and limits: Older age coincided with a roughly linear decline in TCR beta diversity per million T cells.

Sequenced sample: blood. J is TRBJ2-7 and V is TRBV5-4, with 9 bases that match TRBD2. The TCR sequence derives from a young man in good health. CDR3 amino acids: CASSPLRGGYEQYF. The CDR3 DNA reads TGTGCCAGCAGCCCTTTGCGGGGGGGCTACGAGCAGTACTTC.